The clone carrying this T cell receptor beta chain appeared many times. CDR3 length: 16 amino acids. Per the germline V gene, CDR1 is SGHTA and CDR2 is FQGTGA. Trimming took off 0 bases at V and 4 bases at J, with 14 bases between the two ends. This sample is part of a study of T cells in Graves' hyperthyroidism and ophthalmopathy. It was RNA transcripts that yielded the amplified TCR beta CDR3 regions. The TCR CDR3 first-round RT-PCR relied on the HTBI primer set. MiXCR, applied by TCRdb to the multiplex PCR reads, yields one record per CDR3 protein. This table holds roughly 500,000 distinct CDR3 sequences, around 16% found once.

The J gene is TRBJ2-3, the V gene TRBV7-3; D remains ambiguous. The receptor was isolated from a woman younger than 45 with Graves' ophthalmopathy. The specimen sequenced was blood. In DNA form, the CDR3 reads TGTGCCAGCAGCTTAACGTACAGCCCGAGCGCAGATACGCAGTATTTT. It codes for CASSLTYSPSADTQYF.